One and the same sample provided the 4 T cell receptor beta chains below, sequenced in a study of T-cell reconstitution after alpha-beta-depleted transplantation in children (dated by TCRdb to about 2016). Libraries were constructed by PCR. For sequencing, an Illumina HiSeq 2500 was employed. TCR library preparation used molecular barcoding, with unique molecular identifiers applied to normalize quantification of the TCRbeta repertoire. TCRdb handled the public reads itself, with Q25 trimming in fastp and clone calling in MiXCR, and kept productive beta chains. Duplicate CDR3 protein sequences are folded into a single record with the most common DNA and genes. The sample table lists approximately 250,000 distinct CDR3 sequences, 25% of them with a count of one. Roughly 2.6% of the sample is taken by the ten largest. The sample's treatment or condition label is to be understood as: allogeneic hematopoietic cell transplantation with graft depleted of TCRalphabeta T cells and CD19 B cells.

Sample: PBMCs, taken before TCRalphabeta/CD19-depleted stem cell transplant. The source is a girl aged 2-10 years with Fanconi anemia, due to receive a stem cell transplant.

The chain has TRBV28 and TRBJ1-2, with TRBD1 matching 8 bases. CDR3 size: 18 residues. Germline V gene sequence: CDR1 MDHEN, CDR2 SYDVKM. Unmatched junction bases numbered 22, after V lost 9 bases and J lost 4 bases. The CDR3 region has the DNA TGTGCCAGTTGGAGGGGGGTGTCCTGGGACAGGCAGCCCTATGGCTACACCTTC. Its translation: CASWRGVSWDRQPYGYTF.

Only a few counts were recorded for this clonotype. The V and J genes are TRBV27 and TRBJ2-1; D uncertain. Germline V CDR1 and CDR2: MNHEY, SMNVEV (reference sequence). The CDR3 is 16 amino acids. V was trimmed by 7 bases and J by 1 base, leaving 17 bases between them. CDR3 loop: CASMSSLGWSYNEQFF. The DNA of the CDR3 is TGTGCCAGCATGAGCTCATTGGGGTGGTCCTACAATGAGCAGTTCTTC.

There are many counts of this clonotype. The CDR3 sequence is CASRQGLRAEAFF. The CDR3 nucleotides read TGTGCCAGCAGACAGGGACTACGGGCTGAAGCTTTCTTT. V gene TRBV6-5 combines with J gene TRBJ1-1, with a tentative D call TRBD1 (6 bases). This CDR3 is 13 amino acids long. The V and J ends lost 6 bases and 6 bases respectively, with 14 bases between them. Germline values: CDR1 MNHEY, CDR2 SVGAGI.

This clonotype was found many times. This chain joins TRBV29-1 and TRBJ2-1, with TRBD2 as a possible D gene (6 bases). The CDR3 is 13 residues long. The germline gives CDR1 SQVTM, CDR2 ANQGSEA. Trimming removed 4 bases at V and 6 bases at J, with 13 bases between. The DNA for the CDR3 is TGCAGCGTTGTGACCGTCGGGAGCAATGAGCAGTTCTTC. Translating gives CSVVTVGSNEQFF.